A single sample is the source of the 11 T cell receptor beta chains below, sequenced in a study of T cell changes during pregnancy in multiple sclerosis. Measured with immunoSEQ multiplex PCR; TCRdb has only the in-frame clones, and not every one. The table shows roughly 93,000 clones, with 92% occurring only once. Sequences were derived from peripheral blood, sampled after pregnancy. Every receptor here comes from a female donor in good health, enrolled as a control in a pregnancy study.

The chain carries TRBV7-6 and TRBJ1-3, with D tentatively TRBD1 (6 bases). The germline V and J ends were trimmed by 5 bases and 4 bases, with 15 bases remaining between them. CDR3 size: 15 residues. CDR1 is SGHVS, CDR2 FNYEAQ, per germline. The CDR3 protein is CASSASTGPGNTIYF. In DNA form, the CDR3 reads TGTGCCAGCAGCGCGAGTACAGGGCCCGGAAACACCATATATTTT.

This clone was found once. The CDR3 nucleotides are TGCGCCAGCAGCGACGGGACAGGGGGAGACGAGCAGTACTTC. Residues: CASSDGTGGDEQYF. The chain carries TRBV5-1 and TRBJ2-7; TRBD1 matches at 11 bases. Germline assignment: CDR1 SGHRS and CDR2 YFSETQ. There are 14 residues in the CDR3. The junction had 5 bases not matched to a gene; V was cut back by 4 bases and J by 5 bases.

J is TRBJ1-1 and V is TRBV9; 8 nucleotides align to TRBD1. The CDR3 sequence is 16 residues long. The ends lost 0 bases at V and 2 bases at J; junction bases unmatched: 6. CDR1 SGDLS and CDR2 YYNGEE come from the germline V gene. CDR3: CASSVAGQALNTEAFF. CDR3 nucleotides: TGTGCCAGCAGCGTAGCGGGACAGGCATTAAACACTGAAGCTTTCTTT.

The CDR3 reads CASSPRTGTGARSTEAFF. CDR3 DNA: TGTGCCAGCTCACCCCGCACCGGGACAGGGGCGAGGAGCACTGAAGCTTTCTTT. The rearrangement uses TRBV18 and TRBJ1-1; 10 nucleotides align to TRBD1. The germline V gene has CDR1 KGHSH and CDR2 LQKENI. The J segment lost 4 bases and the V segment lost 3 bases, leaving 14 bases of the junction unmatched. The CDR3 runs to 18 residues.

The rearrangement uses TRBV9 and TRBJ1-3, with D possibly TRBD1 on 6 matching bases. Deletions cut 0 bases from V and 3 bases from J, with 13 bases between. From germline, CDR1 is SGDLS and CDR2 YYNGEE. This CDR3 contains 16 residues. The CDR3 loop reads CASSVADRLSGNTIYF. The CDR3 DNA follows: TGTGCCAGCAGCGTAGCCGACAGGTTGAGTGGAAACACCATATATTTT. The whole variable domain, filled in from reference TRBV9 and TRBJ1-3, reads DSGVTQTPKHLITATGQRVTLRCSPRSGDLSVYWYQQSLDQGLQFLIQYYNGEERAKGNILERFSAQQFPDLHSELNLSSLELGDSALYFCASSVADRLSGNTIYFGEGSWLTVV.

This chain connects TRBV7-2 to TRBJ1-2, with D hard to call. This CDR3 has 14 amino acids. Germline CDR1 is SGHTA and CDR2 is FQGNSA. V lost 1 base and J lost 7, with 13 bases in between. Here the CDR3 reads CASSLVEVAAGYTF. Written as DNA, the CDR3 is TGTGCCAGCAGCTTAGTTGAGGTTGCGGCTGGCTACACCTTC.

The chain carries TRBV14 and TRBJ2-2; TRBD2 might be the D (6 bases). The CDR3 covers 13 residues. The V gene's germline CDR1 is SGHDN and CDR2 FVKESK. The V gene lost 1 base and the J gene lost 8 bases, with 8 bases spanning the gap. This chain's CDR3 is CASSQGLAGELFF. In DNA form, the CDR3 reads TGTGCCAGCAGCCAAGGTCTAGCGGGGGAGCTGTTTTTT.

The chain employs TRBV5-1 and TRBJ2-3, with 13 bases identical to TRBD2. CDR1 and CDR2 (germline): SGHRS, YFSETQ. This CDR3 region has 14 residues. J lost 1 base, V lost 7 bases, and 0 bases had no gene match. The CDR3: CASGLAGGTDTQYF. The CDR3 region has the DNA TGCGCCAGCGGACTAGCGGGGGGCACAGATACGCAGTATTTT.

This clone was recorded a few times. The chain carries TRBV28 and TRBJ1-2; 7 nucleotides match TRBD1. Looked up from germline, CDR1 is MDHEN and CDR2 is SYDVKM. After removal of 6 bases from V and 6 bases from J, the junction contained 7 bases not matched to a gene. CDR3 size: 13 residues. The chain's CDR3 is CASRPTGNNGYTF. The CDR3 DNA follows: TGTGCCAGCAGACCGACAGGGAATAATGGCTACACCTTC.

CDR3 in amino acids: CASSSGQGAREQYF. CDR3 in DNA: TGTGCCAGCAGCTCCGGACAGGGGGCGCGCGAGCAGTACTTC. This sequence joins TRBV7-6 and TRBJ2-7; 11 bases are shared with TRBD1. The CDR3 extends over 14 amino acids. J gave up 6 bases and V 4 bases, and 5 bases lay outside the gene matches. Looked up from germline, CDR1 is SGHVS and CDR2 is FNYEAQ.

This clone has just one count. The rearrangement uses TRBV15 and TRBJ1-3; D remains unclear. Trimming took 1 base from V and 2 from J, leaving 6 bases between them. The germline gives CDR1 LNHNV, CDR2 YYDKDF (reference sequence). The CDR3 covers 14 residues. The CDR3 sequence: CATSRGGAGNTIYF. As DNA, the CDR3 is TGTGCCACCAGCAGAGGAGGCGCTGGAAACACCATATATTTT.